This TCR beta chain comes out of a study of CD8 T cells in ankylosing spondylitis. This clonotype was observed a handful of times. TCRdb reanalysed the 5' RACE reads using MiXCR and keeps one entry per CDR3 protein. The sample includes 250,000 to 350,000 distinct CDR3 sequences, 20% of them seen just once. The J segment lost 8 bases and the V segment lost 4 bases, leaving 7 bases of the junction unmatched. Germline loops: CDR1 SGHNT, CDR2 YYREEE (reference sequence). The CDR3 consists of 14 residues. This clonotype originated in a male donor with ankylosing spondylitis or in good health (not recorded which). Sequenced sample: blood, either unsorted or a sorted T cell fraction (not recorded which). This chain links TRBV5-4 with TRBJ2-4; 9 nucleotides match TRBD1. CDR3 nucleotide sequence: TGTGCCAGCAGCCTGAAGGGACAGGGCGACATTCAGTACTTC. This gives the protein CASSLKGQGDIQYF. The full variable domain, rest sourced from reference TRBV5-4 and TRBJ2-4, is ETGVTQSPTHLIKTRGQQVTLRCSSQSGHNTVSWYQQALGQGPQFIFQYYREEENGRGNFPPRFSGLQFPNYSSELNVNALELDDSALYLCASSLKGQGDIQYFGAGTRLSVL.